Following are 28 T cell receptor beta chains from one sample sequenced in a study of blood T cell repertoires in COVID-19 (dated by TCRdb to about 2020). The library was obtained by the immunoSEQ multiplex PCR assay. What TCRdb holds here is the immuneACCESS table cut down to in-frame rearrangements. Part of the clones is not present; checked against another copy, under half of the missing clones reflect an unresolved V gene, and the others are unexplained. This sample has about 220,000 clones in its table, and 80% of those were observed once. About 7.2% of the sample is taken by the ten largest. Specimen: peripheral blood. These receptors all stem from a woman between 70 and 85 years old with acute or convalescent COVID-19.

V usage is TRBV29-1 and J usage is TRBJ1-2, with D perhaps matching TRBD1 (5 bases). Germline V lookup: CDR1 SQVTM, CDR2 ANQGSEA. This CDR3 has 14 residues. Deletions cut 1 base from V and 8 bases from J, with 17 bases between. The DNA for the CDR3 is TGCAGCGTTGAAGCGGGGGTGGAGGACCGGGGCTACACCTTC. Translated: CSVEAGVEDRGYTF.

The chain joins TRBV18 to TRBJ1-6; maybe TRBD1 (6 bases). The CDR3 loop spans 15 amino acids. The V end was cut by 3 bases, the J end by 9 bases, with 15 bases between. In germline, CDR1 is KGHSH, CDR2 LQKENI. For the CDR3, the DNA is TGTGCCAGCTCACCCGCACAGGGTAGGGGTTCACCCCTCCACTTT. This translates into CASSPAQGRGSPLHF.

This clone showed up just once. J is TRBJ2-3 and V is TRBV9; possible D gene TRBD1, 6 bases. The CDR3 is made up of 13 amino acids. The germline gives CDR1 SGDLS, CDR2 YYNGEE. V dropped 4 bases and J dropped 6 bases, with 12 bases sitting between them. The CDR3, as DNA: TGTGCCAGCAGCCTTTGGGGGCCGGATACGCAGTATTTT. Translation: CASSLWGPDTQYF.

This chain links TRBV6-6 with TRBJ2-7; 7 positions match TRBD1. The V and J ends lost 8 bases and 5 bases, in that order; junction bases with no gene match: 6. CDR3 size: 12 residues. Germline CDR1 MNHNY, CDR2 SVGAGI (reference sequence). DNA of the CDR3: TGTGCCAGCGGGACAGCATGGCACGAGCAGTACGTC. It codes for CASGTAWHEQYV.

The V and J genes are TRBV5-4 and TRBJ1-2; D perhaps matches TRBD1 (6 bases). The germline CDR1 and CDR2 sequences are SGHNT and YYREEE (reference sequence). There are 14 residues in the CDR3. The ends were cut back, 3 bases at V and 5 bases at J, with 14 bases in the middle. The CDR3 loop reads CASSSRDRSYGYTF. For the CDR3, the DNA is TGTGCCAGCAGCTCACGAGACAGGTCTTATGGCTACACCTTC.

This chain links TRBV30 with TRBJ2-1, with a tentative D call TRBD2 (5 bases). Trimming took 0 bases from V and 11 from J, leaving 23 bases between them. CDR3 length: 16 residues. Germline values: CDR1 GTSNPN, CDR2 SVGIG (reference sequence). DNA for the CDR3: TGTGCCTGGAGTGTCGAATCGGGGTCCAAACTGTCTCAGCAGTTCTTC. Its protein product is CAWSVESGSKLSQQFF.

The J gene is TRBJ2-5, the V gene TRBV5-1; possibly TRBD2 for D (6 bases). V lost 3 bases to trimming and J lost 4 bases, with 16 bases between them. Germline CDR1 and CDR2: SGHRS and YFSETQ. This CDR3 contains 15 residues. The CDR3 here is CASSSSGGGIETQYF. As DNA, the CDR3 is TGCGCCAGCAGCTCCTCGGGTGGAGGGATAGAGACCCAGTACTTC. Filled out from reference TRBV5-1 and TRBJ2-5, the complete variable domain reads KAGVTQTPRYLIKTRGQQVTLSCSPISGHRSVSWYQQTPGQGLQFLFEYFSETQRNKGNFPGRFSGRQFSNSRSEMNVSTLELGDSALYLCASSSSGGGIETQYFGPGTRLLVL.

In this sample, this clone turned up once. The gene calls are TRBV7-9 and TRBJ2-1; 9 positions match TRBD2. V shed 1 base and J 3 bases; nucleotides not matched to a gene: 10. CDR1 SEHNR and CDR2 FQNEAQ come from the germline V gene (reference sequence). There are 18 residues in the CDR3. The CDR3 sequence is CASSLGGSGGVLYNEQFF. The CDR3 DNA reads TGTGCCAGCAGCTTAGGGGGTAGCGGGGGCGTACTCTACAATGAGCAGTTCTTC.

The chain is built from TRBV7-9 and TRBJ2-2, with a possible D match to TRBD2 (6 bases). The germline V and J ends were trimmed by 5 bases and 0 bases, with 13 bases remaining between them. CDR1 is SEHNR and CDR2 is FQNEAQ in the germline V gene (reference sequence). This CDR3 has 16 amino acids. Written as DNA, the CDR3 is TGTGCCAGCAGCACCGGGAGCGGGTCGAACACCGGGGAGCTGTTTTTT. Its protein is CASSTGSGSNTGELFF. The variable domain in full, completed from reference TRBV7-9 and TRBJ2-2, reads DTGVSQNPRHKITKRGQNVTFRCDPISEHNRLYWYRQTLGQGPEFLTYFQNEAQLEKSRLLSDRFSAERPKGSFSTLEIQRTEQGDSAMYLCASSTGSGSNTGELFFGEGSRLTVL.

This chain links TRBV18 with TRBJ1-1; 10 positions agree with TRBD1. Per the germline V gene, CDR1 is KGHSH and CDR2 is LQKENI. The junction had 1 base not matched to a gene; V was cut back by 3 bases and J by 0 bases. The CDR3 is made up of 15 amino acids. CDR3 in amino acids: CASSPGTGVNTEAFF. The CDR3 bases are TGTGCCAGCTCACCTGGGACAGGGGTGAACACTGAAGCTTTCTTT.

This clone was recorded a few times. This chain uses TRBV3-1 (or the pseudogene TRBV3-2) with TRBJ2-7; D unclear. This CDR3 has 13 amino acids. CDR1 is LGHDT, CDR2 YNNKEL, per germline (reference sequence). V lost 3 bases to trimming and J lost 6 bases, with 12 bases between them. CDR3: CASSQFRVGEQYF. CDR3 bases: TGTGCCAGCAGCCAGTTCCGGGTGGGCGAGCAGTACTTC.

V is TRBV24-1 and J is TRBJ2-1; 11 bases line up with TRBD1. The CDR3 totals 15 residues. CDR1 is KGHDR and CDR2 is SFDVKD in the germline V gene. V shed 4 bases and J 8 bases; nucleotides not matched to a gene: 6. The CDR3 loop is CATSEDRGRRDEQFF. The CDR3 nucleotides read TGTGCCACCAGTGAGGACAGGGGGCGCAGGGATGAGCAGTTCTTC.

The chain carries TRBV29-1 and TRBJ2-3, with D perhaps TRBD2 (6 bases). Germline assignment: CDR1 SQVTM and CDR2 ANQGSEA. The CDR3 covers 14 residues. The V end was cut by 6 bases, the J end by 1 base, with 14 bases between. The CDR3 region is CSVTSGGGTDTQYF. CDR3 nucleotides: TGCAGCGTGACCTCGGGCGGGGGCACAGATACGCAGTATTTT.

This chain connects TRBV19 to TRBJ2-3; 7 bases are shared with TRBD1. The CDR3 sequence is 14 residues long. The J segment lost 4 bases and the V segment lost 9 bases, leaving 10 bases of the junction unmatched. Per germline, CDR1 LNHDA and CDR2 SQIVND (reference sequence). The DNA of the CDR3 is TGTGCCAGCCGGGACAGCCCGTCGTCAGATACGCAGTATTTT. This translates into CASRDSPSSDTQYF.

This clone has just one count. The J gene is TRBJ2-1, the V gene TRBV29-1; D is unresolved. Trimming left V 6 bases short and J 0 bases short, with 12 bases between. The CDR3 extends over 14 amino acids. The V gene's germline CDR1 is SQVTM and CDR2 ANQGSEA. The CDR3 loop reads CSVSEHSSYNEQFF. The CDR3 bases are TGCAGCGTCTCGGAACACAGCTCCTACAATGAGCAGTTCTTC.

The chain joins TRBV27 to TRBJ1-2; D might be TRBD1 (5 bases). This CDR3 spans 17 amino acids. In germline, CDR1 is MNHEY, CDR2 SMNVEV (reference sequence). V lost 5 bases and J lost 1, with 20 bases in between. The CDR3 here is CASSPRIRQQYNYGYTF. The CDR3 nucleotides are TGTGCCAGCAGTCCCCGAATTCGACAGCAATATAACTATGGCTACACCTTC.

The chain joins TRBV24-1 to TRBJ2-5; TRBD1 aligns across 8 bases. Germline lookup yields CDR1 KGHDR and CDR2 SFDVKD. V dropped 9 bases and J dropped 5; count of bases not matched to a gene: 7. The CDR3 spans 13 residues. Written as DNA, the CDR3 is TGTGCCACCCAATCGGACAGGGACGAGACCCAGTACTTC. Its protein product is CATQSDRDETQYF.

The rearrangement joins TRBV5-1 to TRBJ2-3; D remains unclear. Trimming took 0 bases from V and 0 from J, leaving 11 bases between them. CDR1 is SGHRS and CDR2 is YFSETQ in the germline V gene. There are 16 residues in the CDR3. The CDR3 loop is CASSLGGATSTDTQYF. The CDR3 DNA sequence: TGCGCCAGCAGCTTGGGTGGAGCAACTAGCACAGATACGCAGTATTTT.

The chain recombines TRBV6-2 or TRBV6-3 with TRBJ2-3; 10 bases line up with TRBD2. Germline CDR1 MNHEY, CDR2 SVGEGT. CDR3 length: 16 residues. Losses at the gene ends were 5 bases for V and 2 bases for J; bases not matched to a gene: 7. Here the CDR3 DNA reads TGTGCCAGCAGTGATGCGACTAGCGGGTACACAGATACGCAGTATTTT. Protein sequence: CASSDATSGYTDTQYF.

The gene calls are TRBV18 and TRBJ2-4; TRBD2 aligns across 9 bases. The CDR3 length is 14 residues. J was trimmed by 6 bases and V by 3 bases; bases with no gene match: 3. CDR1 is KGHSH, CDR2 LQKENI, per germline. In nucleotides, the CDR3 is TGTGCCAGCTCACCCGGGGGACTAGCAAACATTCAGTACTTC. It yields the protein CASSPGGLANIQYF.

The chain links TRBV30 to TRBJ2-2, with D uncertain. This CDR3 contains 12 residues. Germline CDR1 reads GTSNPN; CDR2 reads SVGIG (reference sequence). Trimming removed 2 bases from V and 5 bases from J, with 6 bases in between. The CDR3 is CAWSLRTGELFF. In DNA form, the CDR3 reads TGTGCCTGGAGTCTCCGTACCGGGGAGCTGTTTTTT.

The genes are TRBV25-1 and TRBJ2-5; TRBD1 might be the D (5 bases). Trimming removed 2 bases at V and 5 bases at J, with 12 bases between. Germline V lookup: CDR1 MGHDK, CDR2 SYGVNS. CDR3 size: 14 residues. Here the CDR3 DNA reads TGTGCCAGCAGTGAAGGTGGGGCCCAGGAGACCCAGTACTTC. It encodes CASSEGGAQETQYF.

For the CDR3, the DNA is TGCGCCAGCAGCTTTTACGCTGCGGGTGAGCAGTTCTTC. Translating it yields CASSFYAAGEQFF. This chain connects TRBV5-1 to TRBJ2-1, with D maybe TRBD2 (5 bases). Trimming stripped 2 bases from V and 9 bases from J, with 12 bases between. The CDR3 spans 13 residues. Germline CDR1 and CDR2: SGHRS and YFSETQ.

This clone was picked up a small number of times. DNA of the CDR3: TGTGCCAGCTCATCGGGGGGTTCCGGGGCCAACGTCCTGACTTTC. Its translation: CASSSGGSGANVLTF. The V call is TRBV18, the J call TRBJ2-6, with 7 nucleotides matching TRBD2. The CDR3 is 15 residues long. The germline V gene has CDR1 KGHSH and CDR2 LQKENI. V shed 5 bases, J shed 4 bases, and the junction held 5 bases outside the gene matches.

This clone has a handful of counts. The J gene is TRBJ2-1, the V gene TRBV4-3; 9 bases line up with TRBD1. Trimming took 0 bases from V and 7 from J; bases not matched to a gene: 7. The germline V gene has CDR1 LGHNA and CDR2 YSLEER. CDR3 length equals 16 residues. The CDR3 loop is CASSQDAGQGYNEQFF. The DNA for the CDR3 is TGCGCCAGCAGCCAAGATGCGGGACAGGGATATAATGAGCAGTTCTTC.

This chain connects TRBV7-9 to TRBJ2-3; 7 nucleotides align to TRBD2. The ends lost 1 base at V and 3 bases at J; junction bases unmatched: 7. The CDR3 has 16 residues. CDR1 is SEHNR, CDR2 FQNEAQ, per germline (reference sequence). The CDR3 is CASSLGGQGGTDTQYF. DNA for the CDR3: TGTGCCAGCAGCTTAGGGGGCCAGGGAGGGACAGATACGCAGTATTTT. Complete variable domain (other parts from reference TRBV7-9 and TRBJ2-3): DTGVSQNPRHKITKRGQNVTFRCDPISEHNRLYWYRQTLGQGPEFLTYFQNEAQLEKSRLLSDRFSAERPKGSFSTLEIQRTEQGDSAMYLCASSLGGQGGTDTQYFGPGTRLTVL.

The chain has TRBV14 and TRBJ2-1; D is ambiguous. The CDR3 extends over 12 amino acids. From germline, CDR1 is SGHDN and CDR2 FVKESK. Between the trimmed V and J ends, which lost 2 bases and 10 bases, there was a span of 9 bases. The CDR3 reads CASSQMGREQFF. The CDR3 DNA reads TGTGCCAGCAGCCAAATGGGCAGGGAGCAGTTCTTC.

This rearrangement joins TRBV4-3 to TRBJ2-1; TRBD2 agrees at 16 bases. The J segment lost 6 bases and the V segment lost 3 bases, leaving 2 bases of the junction unmatched. The length of the CDR3 is 16 residues. Germline CDR1 is LGHNA and CDR2 is YSLEER. The DNA for the CDR3 is TGCGCCAGCAGCCAGGGACTAGCGGGGGGGATCAATGAGCAGTTCTTC. Encoded protein: CASSQGLAGGINEQFF.